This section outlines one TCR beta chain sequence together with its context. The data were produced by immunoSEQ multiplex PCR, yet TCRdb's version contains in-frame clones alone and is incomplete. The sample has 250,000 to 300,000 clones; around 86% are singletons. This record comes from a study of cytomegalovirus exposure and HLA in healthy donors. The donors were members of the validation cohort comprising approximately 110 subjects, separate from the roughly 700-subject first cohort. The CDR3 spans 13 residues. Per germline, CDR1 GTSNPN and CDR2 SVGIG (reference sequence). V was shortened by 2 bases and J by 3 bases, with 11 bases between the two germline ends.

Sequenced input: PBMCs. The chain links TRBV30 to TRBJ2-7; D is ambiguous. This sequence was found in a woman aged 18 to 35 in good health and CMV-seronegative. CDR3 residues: CAWSTNLDYEQYF. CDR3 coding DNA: TGTGCCTGGAGTACCAACCTAGACTACGAGCAGTACTTC.